Listed here are 10 T cell receptor beta chains from one sample, sequenced in a study of siplizumab effects on memory and regulatory T cells. Clones were sequenced by immunoSEQ multiplex PCR, and TCRdb holds only the in-frame ones, with some missing. The repertoire consists of approximately 110,000 clones, with about 93% occurring once and the leading ten covering about 0.32%. Sequenced input: CD4+ T cells sorted from blood. The receptors were gathered from a human donor in good health.

The chain joins TRBV9 to TRBJ1-1; TRBD1 is a possible D gene (6 bases). V was trimmed by 0 bases and J by 1 base, leaving 10 bases between them. This CDR3 is built from 15 residues. CDR1 SGDLS and CDR2 YYNGEE come from the germline V gene. CDR3 residues: CASSVVSDRNTEAFF. The DNA for the CDR3 is TGTGCCAGCAGCGTAGTCTCGGACAGGAACACTGAAGCTTTCTTT.

This chain connects TRBV11-3 to TRBJ1-1; 7 bases line up with TRBD1. Per the germline V gene, CDR1 is SGHNT and CDR2 is YENEEA. The V segment lost 4 bases and the J segment 6 bases; nucleotides outside the gene matches: 11. CDR3 length equals 15 residues. CDR3 amino acids: CASSSGQTLWAEAFF. CDR3 DNA: TGTGCCAGCAGCTCGGGACAGACTCTTTGGGCTGAAGCTTTCTTT.

The chain combines TRBV7-8 with TRBJ1-3; no definite D call. Germline lookup yields CDR1 SGHVS and CDR2 FQNEAQ. The CDR3 loop spans 15 amino acids. V lost 5 bases and J lost 1, with 12 bases in between. The chain's CDR3 is CASSRMDLSGNTIYF. The CDR3, as DNA: TGTGCCAGCAGCCGAATGGATCTTTCTGGAAACACCATATATTTT. Together with reference TRBV7-8 and TRBJ1-3, the CDR3 gives the full variable domain: GAGVSQSPRYKVAKRGQDVALRCDPISGHVSLFWYQQALGQGPEFLTYFQNEAQLDKSGLPSDRFFAERPEGSVSTLKIQRTQQEDSAVYLCASSRMDLSGNTIYFGEGSWLTVV.

This chain links TRBV5-8 with TRBJ1-1, with 12 nucleotides matching TRBD1. The length of the CDR3 is 18 residues. In germline, CDR1 is SGHTS, CDR2 YDEGEE. Trimming took 1 base from V and 6 from J; bases not matched to a gene: 13. The chain's CDR3 is CASSLNFRDRGRGAEAFF. The CDR3 DNA is TGTGCCAGCAGCTTGAACTTCCGGGACAGGGGGCGCGGAGCTGAAGCTTTCTTT. Filled out from reference TRBV5-8 and TRBJ1-1, the complete variable domain reads EAGVTQSPTHLIKTRGQQATLRCSPISGHTSVYWYQQALGLGLQFLLWYDEGEERNRGNFPPRFSGRQFPNYSSELNVNALELEDSALYLCASSLNFRDRGRGAEAFFGQGTRLTVV.

The chain carries TRBV7-6 and TRBJ2-3; TRBD2 matches at 7 bases. Germline lookup yields CDR1 SGHVS and CDR2 FNYEAQ. This CDR3 comprises 16 residues. Trimming at V came to 5 bases and at J to 1 base, leaving 9 bases not matched to a gene. CDR3 sequence: CASSPLGAGRTDTQYF. CDR3 DNA: TGTGCCAGCAGCCCCCTGGGAGCGGGACGCACAGATACGCAGTATTTT.

The rearrangement joins TRBV5-4 to TRBJ2-1; D may match TRBD1 or TRBD2 (5 bases each). Trimming shortened V by 1 base and J by 10 bases, and 12 bases separated the two germline ends. The CDR3 loop spans 13 amino acids. In germline, CDR1 is SGHNT, CDR2 YYREEE (reference sequence). The CDR3 nucleotides read TGTGCCAGCAGCTTGCCGGCAGGGACCGAGCAGTTCTTC. Amino acid sequence: CASSLPAGTEQFF.

The chain has TRBV7-6 and TRBJ1-2; D is possibly TRBD1 (6 bases). V lost 5 bases and J 5 bases, leaving 18 bases between the germline ends. CDR3 length equals 15 residues. CDR1 and CDR2 from the germline V gene are SGHVS and FNYEAQ. CDR3 sequence: CASSTGGQGPYGYTF. As DNA, the CDR3 is TGTGCCAGCAGCACCGGGGGGCAGGGGCCATATGGCTACACCTTC.

The rearrangement links TRBV5-5 to TRBJ2-2, with D unclear. Deletions cut 2 bases from V and 5 bases from J, with 13 bases between. The CDR3 contains 15 residues. The germline gives CDR1 SGHKS, CDR2 YYEKEE (reference sequence). CDR3 nucleotides: TGTGCCAGCAGCTTAGTTTTGGGGTCAACCGGGGAGCTGTTTTTT. Translating gives CASSLVLGSTGELFF. The entire variable domain, with the rest obtained from reference TRBV5-5 and TRBJ2-2, is as follows: DAGVTQSPTHLIKTRGQQVTLRCSPISGHKSVSWYQQVLGQGPQFIFQYYEKEERGRGNFPDRFSARQFPNYSSELNVNALLLGDSALYLCASSLVLGSTGELFFGEGSRLTVL.

The J gene is TRBJ2-5, the V gene TRBV7-2, with D uncertain. V lost 0 bases, J lost 1 base, and 15 bases lay in between. CDR1 and CDR2 from the germline V gene are SGHTA and FQGNSA. The CDR3 runs to 17 residues. CDR3 in amino acids: CASSLAPHLSLQETQYF. In nucleotides, the CDR3 is TGTGCCAGCAGCTTAGCCCCTCATCTTTCGCTCCAAGAGACCCAGTACTTC.

CDR3: CASSVVEGSYNEQFF. DNA for the CDR3: TGTGCCAGCAGCGTAGTCGAGGGCTCCTACAATGAGCAGTTCTTC. The chain has TRBV9 and TRBJ2-1, with a weak D call TRBD2 (5 bases). This CDR3 region has 15 residues. Trimming pared 0 bases from V and 0 bases from J, leaving 7 bases between. Germline-derived CDR1 and CDR2 are SGDLS and YYNGEE.